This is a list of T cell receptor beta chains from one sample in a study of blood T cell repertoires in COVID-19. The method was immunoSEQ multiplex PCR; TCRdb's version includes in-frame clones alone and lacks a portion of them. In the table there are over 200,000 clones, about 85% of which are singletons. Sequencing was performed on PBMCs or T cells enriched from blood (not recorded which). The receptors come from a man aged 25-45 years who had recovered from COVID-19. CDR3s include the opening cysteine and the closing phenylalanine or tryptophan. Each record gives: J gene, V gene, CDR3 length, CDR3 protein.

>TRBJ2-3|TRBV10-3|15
CAISVGGRNGDTQYF
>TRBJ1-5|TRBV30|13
CAWSGEVDQPQHF
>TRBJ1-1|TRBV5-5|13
CASSDIGNTEAFF
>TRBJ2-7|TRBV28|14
CASSLNQGGNEQYF
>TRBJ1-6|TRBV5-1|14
CASSLNRGNSALHF
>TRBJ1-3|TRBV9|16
CASSVGMGPAGNTIYF
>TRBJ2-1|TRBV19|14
CASSQGLLYNEQFF
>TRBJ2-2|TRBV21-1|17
CASSITLDRAGTGELFF
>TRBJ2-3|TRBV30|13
CAWSRGGTDTQYF
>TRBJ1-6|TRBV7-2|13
CASSYEPTGRLHF
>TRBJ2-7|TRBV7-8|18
CASSLALVGQGGAYEQYF
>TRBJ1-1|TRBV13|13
CASSADRSTEAFF
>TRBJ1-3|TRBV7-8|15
CASSLTVTSGNTIYF
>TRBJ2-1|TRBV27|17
CASSFKPLAGSYNEQFF
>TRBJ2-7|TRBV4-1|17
CASSQGVAGPFIGEQYF
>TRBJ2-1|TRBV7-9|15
CASSSNFADREGQFF
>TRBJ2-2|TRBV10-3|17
CAISESLFYLAGGELFF
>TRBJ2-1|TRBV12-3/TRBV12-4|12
CASVTGGREQFF
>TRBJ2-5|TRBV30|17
CAWSVSRSGRYGETQYF
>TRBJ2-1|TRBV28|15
CASPASGSDVNEQFF
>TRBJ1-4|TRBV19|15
CASSIQDATNEKLFF
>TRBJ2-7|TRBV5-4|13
CASSHSGPYEQYF
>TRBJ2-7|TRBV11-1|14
CASSLRQGPYEQYF
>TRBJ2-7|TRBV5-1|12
CASNRGRGEQYF
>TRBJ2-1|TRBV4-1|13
CASSLPSGSGQFF
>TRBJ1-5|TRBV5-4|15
CASSTRSGWIQPQHF
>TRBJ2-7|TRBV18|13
CASSRGLANEQYF
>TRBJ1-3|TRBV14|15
CASSRPGTPGNTIYF
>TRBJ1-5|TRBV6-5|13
CATRQTYNQPQHF
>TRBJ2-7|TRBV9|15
CASSGGGSLSYEQYF
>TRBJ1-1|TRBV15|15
CATSITGQGKTEAFF
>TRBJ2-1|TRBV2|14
CASIQGLRYNEQFF
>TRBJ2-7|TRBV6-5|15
CASSYRLAPSYEQYF
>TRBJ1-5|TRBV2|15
CASSELGGGNQPQHF
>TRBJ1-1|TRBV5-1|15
CASSLDIGQNTEAFF
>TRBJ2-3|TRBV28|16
CASSPRDRGLVDTQYF
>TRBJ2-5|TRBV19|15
CASTPGRGSQETQYF
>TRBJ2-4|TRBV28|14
CASRQGRAKNIQYF
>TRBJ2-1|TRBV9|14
CASSPAGRVNEQFF
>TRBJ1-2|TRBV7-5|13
CVRSGGSAYGYTF
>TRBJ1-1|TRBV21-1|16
CASSKVGQGGFTEAFF
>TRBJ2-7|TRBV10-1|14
CASSAGGSTYEQYF
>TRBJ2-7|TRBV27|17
CASSAISPLGGGREQYF
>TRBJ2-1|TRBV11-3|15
CASSGSGGARHEQFF
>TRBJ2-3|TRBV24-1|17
CATSDSQQGLNTDTQYF
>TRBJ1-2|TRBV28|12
CASRRSDYGYTF
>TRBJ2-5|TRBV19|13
CATSGLDRETQYF
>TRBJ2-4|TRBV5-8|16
CASSLALTSNGNIQYF
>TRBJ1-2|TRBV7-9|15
CASSLPGQGNYGYTF
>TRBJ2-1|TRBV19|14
CASSTGTGLREQFF
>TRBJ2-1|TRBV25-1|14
CASSVTSGYNEQFF
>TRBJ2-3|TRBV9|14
CASSYSGGRDTQYF
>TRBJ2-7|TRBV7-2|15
CASSPHSGRPYEQYF
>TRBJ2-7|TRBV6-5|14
CASSQRGQTYEQYF
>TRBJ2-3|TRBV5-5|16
CASSLWGQGAADTQYF